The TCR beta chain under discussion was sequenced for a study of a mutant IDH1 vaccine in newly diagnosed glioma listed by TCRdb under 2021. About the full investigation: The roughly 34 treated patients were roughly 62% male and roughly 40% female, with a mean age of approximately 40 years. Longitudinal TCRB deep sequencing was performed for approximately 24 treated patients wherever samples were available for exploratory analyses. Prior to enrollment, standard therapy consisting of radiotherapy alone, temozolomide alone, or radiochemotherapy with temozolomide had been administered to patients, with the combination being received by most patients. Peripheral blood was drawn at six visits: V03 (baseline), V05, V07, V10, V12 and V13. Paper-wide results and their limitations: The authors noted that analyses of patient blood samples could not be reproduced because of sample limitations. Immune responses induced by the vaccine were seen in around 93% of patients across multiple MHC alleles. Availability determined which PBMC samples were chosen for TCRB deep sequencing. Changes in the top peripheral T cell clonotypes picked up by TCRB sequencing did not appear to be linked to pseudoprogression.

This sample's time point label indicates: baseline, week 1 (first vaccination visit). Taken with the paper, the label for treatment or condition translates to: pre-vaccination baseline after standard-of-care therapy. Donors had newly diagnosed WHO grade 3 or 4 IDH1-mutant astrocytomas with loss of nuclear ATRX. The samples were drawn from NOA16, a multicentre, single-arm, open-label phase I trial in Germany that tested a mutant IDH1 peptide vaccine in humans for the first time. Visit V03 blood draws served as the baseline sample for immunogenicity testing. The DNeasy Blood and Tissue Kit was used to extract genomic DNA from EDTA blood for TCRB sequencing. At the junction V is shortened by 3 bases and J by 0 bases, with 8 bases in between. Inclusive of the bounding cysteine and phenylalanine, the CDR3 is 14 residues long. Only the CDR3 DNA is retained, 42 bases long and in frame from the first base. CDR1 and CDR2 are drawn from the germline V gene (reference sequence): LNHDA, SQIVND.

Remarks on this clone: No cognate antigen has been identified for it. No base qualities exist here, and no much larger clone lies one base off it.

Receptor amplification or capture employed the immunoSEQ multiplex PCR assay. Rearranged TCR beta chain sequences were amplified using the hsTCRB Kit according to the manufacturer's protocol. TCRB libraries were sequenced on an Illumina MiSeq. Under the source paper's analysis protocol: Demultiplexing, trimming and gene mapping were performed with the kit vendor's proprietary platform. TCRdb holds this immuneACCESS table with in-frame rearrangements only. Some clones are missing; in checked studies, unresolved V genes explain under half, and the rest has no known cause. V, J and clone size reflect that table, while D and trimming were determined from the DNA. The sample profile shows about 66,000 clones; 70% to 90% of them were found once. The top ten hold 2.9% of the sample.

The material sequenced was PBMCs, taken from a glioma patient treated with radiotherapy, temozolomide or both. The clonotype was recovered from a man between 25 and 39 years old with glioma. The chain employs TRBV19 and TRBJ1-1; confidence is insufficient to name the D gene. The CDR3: CASSIGQLNTEAFF. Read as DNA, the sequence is TGTGCCAGTAGTATTGGGCAGTTGAACACTGAAGCTTTCTTT.